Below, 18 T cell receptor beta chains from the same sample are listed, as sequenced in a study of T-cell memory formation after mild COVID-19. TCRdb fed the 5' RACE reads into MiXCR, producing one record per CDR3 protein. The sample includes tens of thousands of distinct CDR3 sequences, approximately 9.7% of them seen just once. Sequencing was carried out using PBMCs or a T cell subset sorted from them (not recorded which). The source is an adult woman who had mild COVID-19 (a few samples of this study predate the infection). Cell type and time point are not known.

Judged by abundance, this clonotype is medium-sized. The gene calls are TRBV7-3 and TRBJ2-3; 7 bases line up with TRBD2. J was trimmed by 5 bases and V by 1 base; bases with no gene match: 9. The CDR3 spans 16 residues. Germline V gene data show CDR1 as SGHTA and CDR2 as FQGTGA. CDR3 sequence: CASSLSGGFGGDTQYF. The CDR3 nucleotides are TGTGCCAGCAGCTTAAGCGGGGGATTCGGGGGAGATACGCAGTATTTT.

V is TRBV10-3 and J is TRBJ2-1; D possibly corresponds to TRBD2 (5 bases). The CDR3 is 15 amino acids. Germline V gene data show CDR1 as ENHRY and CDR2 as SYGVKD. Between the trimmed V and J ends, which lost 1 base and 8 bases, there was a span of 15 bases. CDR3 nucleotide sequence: TGTGCCATCAGTGAGTTAGAGGGTAGAAAAGATGAGCAGTTCTTC. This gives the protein CAISELEGRKDEQFF.

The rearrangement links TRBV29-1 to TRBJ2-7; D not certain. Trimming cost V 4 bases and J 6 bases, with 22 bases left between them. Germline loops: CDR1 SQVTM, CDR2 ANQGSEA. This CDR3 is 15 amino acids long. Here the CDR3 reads CSVGPPASIPCEQYF. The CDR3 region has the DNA TGCAGCGTTGGGCCCCCCGCTTCTATTCCCTGCGAGCAGTACTTC.

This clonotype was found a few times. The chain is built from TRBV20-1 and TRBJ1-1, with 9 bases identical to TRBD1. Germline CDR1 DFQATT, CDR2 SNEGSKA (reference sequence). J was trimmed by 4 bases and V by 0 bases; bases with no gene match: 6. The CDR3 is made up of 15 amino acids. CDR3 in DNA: TGCAGTGCTAGAGATAAGGGACAGGGCTTCACTGAAGCTTTCTTT. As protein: CSARDKGQGFTEAFF.

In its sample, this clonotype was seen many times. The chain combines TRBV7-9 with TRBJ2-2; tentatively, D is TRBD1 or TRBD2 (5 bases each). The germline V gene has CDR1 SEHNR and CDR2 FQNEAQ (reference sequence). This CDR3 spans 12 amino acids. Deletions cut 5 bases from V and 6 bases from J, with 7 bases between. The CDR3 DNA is TGTGCCAGCAGCAGAGGGGCCGGGGAGCTGTTTTTT. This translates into CASSRGAGELFF.

The CDR3 DNA sequence: TGTGCCAGCAGCTCCACTAGCGGAGTGGGCGAGCAGTACTTC. Its protein is CASSSTSGVGEQYF. The chain recombines TRBV7-3 with TRBJ2-7, with 8 bases fitting TRBD2. CDR3 size: 14 residues. The V gene's germline CDR1 is SGHTA and CDR2 FQGTGA. V was clipped by 4 bases and J by 6 bases; unmatched bases: 8.

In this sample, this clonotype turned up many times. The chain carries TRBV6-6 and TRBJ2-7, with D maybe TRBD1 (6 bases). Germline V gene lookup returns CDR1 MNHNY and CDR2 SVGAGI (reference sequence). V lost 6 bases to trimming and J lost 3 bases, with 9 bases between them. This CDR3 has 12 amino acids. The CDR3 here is CASSPQGYEQYF. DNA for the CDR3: TGTGCCAGCAGCCCACAGGGCTACGAGCAGTACTTC.

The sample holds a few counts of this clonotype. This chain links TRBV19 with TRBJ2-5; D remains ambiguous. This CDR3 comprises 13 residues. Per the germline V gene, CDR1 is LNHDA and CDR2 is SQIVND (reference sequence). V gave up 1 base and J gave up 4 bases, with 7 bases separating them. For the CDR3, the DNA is TGTGCCAGTAGTATAGGCGGCGGAGAGACCCAGTACTTC. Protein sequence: CASSIGGGETQYF.

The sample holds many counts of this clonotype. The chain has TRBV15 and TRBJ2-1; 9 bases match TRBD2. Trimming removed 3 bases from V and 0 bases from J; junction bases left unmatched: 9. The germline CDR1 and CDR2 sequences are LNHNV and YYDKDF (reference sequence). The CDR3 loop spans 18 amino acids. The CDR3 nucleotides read TGTGCCACCAGCAGGTCCGGGTTAGCGGGAGCCTCCTACAATGAGCAGTTCTTC. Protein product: CATSRSGLAGASYNEQFF.

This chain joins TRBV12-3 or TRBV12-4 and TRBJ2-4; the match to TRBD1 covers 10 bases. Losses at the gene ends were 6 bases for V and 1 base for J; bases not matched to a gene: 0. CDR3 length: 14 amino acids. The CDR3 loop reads CASRGQGAKNIQYF. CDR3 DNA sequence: TGTGCCAGCAGGGGACAGGGGGCCAAAAACATTCAGTACTTC.

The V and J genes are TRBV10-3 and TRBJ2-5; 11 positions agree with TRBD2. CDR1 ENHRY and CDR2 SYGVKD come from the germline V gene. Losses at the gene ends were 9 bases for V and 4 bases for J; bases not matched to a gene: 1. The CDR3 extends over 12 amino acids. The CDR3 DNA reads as TGTGCCATTGGGACTAGCGGAGAGACCCAGTACTTC. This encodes CAIGTSGETQYF.

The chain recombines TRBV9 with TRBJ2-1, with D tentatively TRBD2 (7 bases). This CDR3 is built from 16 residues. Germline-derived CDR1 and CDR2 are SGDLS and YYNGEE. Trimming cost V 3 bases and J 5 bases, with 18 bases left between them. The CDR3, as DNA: TGTGCCAGCAGCGGGGCGGGGGCGGGCAGTGACAATGAGCAGTTCTTC. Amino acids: CASSGAGAGSDNEQFF.

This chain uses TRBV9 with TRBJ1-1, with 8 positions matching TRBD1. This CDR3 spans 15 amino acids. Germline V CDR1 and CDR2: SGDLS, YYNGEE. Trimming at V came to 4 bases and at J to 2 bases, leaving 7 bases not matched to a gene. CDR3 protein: CASSPNPGGNTEAFF. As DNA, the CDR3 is TGTGCCAGCAGCCCTAACCCAGGGGGCAACACTGAAGCTTTCTTT. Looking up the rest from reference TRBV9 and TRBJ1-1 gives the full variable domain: DSGVTQTPKHLITATGQRVTLRCSPRSGDLSVYWYQQSLDQGLQFLIQYYNGEERAKGNILERFSAQQFPDLHSELNLSSLELGDSALYFCASSPNPGGNTEAFFGQGTRLTVV.

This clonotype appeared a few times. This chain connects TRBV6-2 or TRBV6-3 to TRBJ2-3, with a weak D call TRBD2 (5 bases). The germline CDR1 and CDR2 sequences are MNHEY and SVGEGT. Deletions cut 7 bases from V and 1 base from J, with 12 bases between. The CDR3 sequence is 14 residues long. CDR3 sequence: CASISGLRTDTQYF. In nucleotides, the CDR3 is TGTGCCAGCATCTCTGGACTTCGCACAGATACGCAGTATTTT.

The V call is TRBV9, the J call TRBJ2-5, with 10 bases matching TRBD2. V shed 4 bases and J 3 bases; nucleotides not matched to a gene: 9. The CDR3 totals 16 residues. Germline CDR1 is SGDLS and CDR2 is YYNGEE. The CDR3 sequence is CASSLHPTSGEETQYF. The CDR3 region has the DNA TGTGCCAGCAGCCTTCATCCTACTAGCGGGGAAGAGACCCAGTACTTC.

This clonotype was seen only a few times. The CDR3 DNA reads TGCAGTGCTAGATCGGGGACAGGGGGCTATGGCTACACCTTC. It specifies CSARSGTGGYGYTF. This chain connects TRBV20-1 to TRBJ1-2, with 11 bases lining up with TRBD1. Germline assignment: CDR1 DFQATT and CDR2 SNEGSKA (reference sequence). There are 14 residues in the CDR3. V was pared by 2 bases and J by 4 bases, with 3 bases of the junction left unmatched.

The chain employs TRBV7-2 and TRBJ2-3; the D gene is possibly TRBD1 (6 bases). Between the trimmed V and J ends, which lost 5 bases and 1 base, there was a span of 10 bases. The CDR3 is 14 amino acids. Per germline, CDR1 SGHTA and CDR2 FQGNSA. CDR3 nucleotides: TGTGCCAGCAGCAAACGGACAGGCACAGATACGCAGTATTTT. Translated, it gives CASSKRTGTDTQYF.

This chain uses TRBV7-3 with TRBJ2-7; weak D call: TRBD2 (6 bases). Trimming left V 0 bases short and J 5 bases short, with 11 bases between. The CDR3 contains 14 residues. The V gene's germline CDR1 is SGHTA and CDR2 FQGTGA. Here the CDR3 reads CASSLTRSSDEQYF. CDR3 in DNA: TGTGCCAGCAGCTTAACGAGGTCTAGCGACGAGCAGTACTTC.